The rows below give T cell receptor beta chains drawn from one sample of a study of blood T cell repertoires in COVID-19. Sequenced by immunoSEQ multiplex PCR; TCRdb stores in-frame clones only, minus some. The sample comprises about 36,000 clones, around nine tenths of which are singletons, and under 5% rests with the top ten. Sequences were obtained from peripheral blood. These receptors all come from a human donor in a cohort sampled during active COVID-19. CDR3s include the opening cysteine and the closing phenylalanine or tryptophan. Each record gives: D gene, J gene, V gene, clone size, CDR3 DNA, CDR3 protein. The D gene is left open where the match is weak. Expanded clones are given a class, and other clones once, few, many or no size at all.

D: -
J: TRBJ1-5
V: TRBV28
size: -
DNA: TGTGCCAGCAGTTTGCCACGGGGATGGGTTAGCAATCAGCCCCAGCATTTT
CDR3: CASSLPRGWVSNQPQHF

D: TRBD2
J: TRBJ2-5
V: TRBV3-1/TRBV3-2
size: -
DNA: TGTGCCAGCAGCCGTAGCGGGAGAGGTACAGAGACCCAGTACTTC
CDR3: CASSRSGRGTETQYF

D: -
J: TRBJ1-1
V: TRBV18
size: -
DNA: TGTGCCAGCTCACCGCGGGGGGCGATGGGGAACACTGAAGCTTTCTTT
CDR3: CASSPRGAMGNTEAFF

D: -
J: TRBJ1-2
V: TRBV4-1
size: -
DNA: TGCGCCAGCAGTTCCACGGGGTTTGGCGGCTACACCTTC
CDR3: CASSSTGFGGYTF

D: TRBD1
J: TRBJ1-4
V: TRBV2
size: once
DNA: TGTGCCAGCAGCCTTCAGGACAGGGATGTTGAAAAACTGTTTTTT
CDR3: CASSLQDRDVEKLFF

D: -
J: TRBJ2-7
V: TRBV30
size: -
DNA: TGTGCCTGGAGACCACGACAGCTGACCTACGAGCAGTACTTC
CDR3: CAWRPRQLTYEQYF

D: -
J: TRBJ1-2
V: TRBV28
size: -
DNA: TGTGCCATCATGGACGGACAGCTCCGAGGCTACACCTTC
CDR3: CAIMDGQLRGYTF

D: -
J: TRBJ1-1
V: TRBV5-1
size: -
DNA: TGCGCCAGCAGCTTCCCTCCGGGGGGGTACACTGAAGCTTTCTTT
CDR3: CASSFPPGGYTEAFF

D: -
J: TRBJ1-5
V: TRBV28
size: few
DNA: TGTGCCAGCAGCCGGGGAAGTTATCAGCCCCAGCATTTT
CDR3: CASSRGSYQPQHF

D: TRBD1
J: TRBJ2-7
V: TRBV28
size: -
DNA: TGTGCCAGCAGTCCATTGGGACAGGGGGCAGGCAAGACCTACGAGCAGTACTTC
CDR3: CASSPLGQGAGKTYEQYF